What follows are 15 T cell receptor beta chains derived from one specimen sequenced in a study of tumor and adjacent non-tumor tissue in lung cancer. Three rounds of nested PCR, following a modified ARM-PCR protocol, produced the TCRbeta library. TCRdb recomputed calls from the multiplex PCR reads with MiXCR, one row per CDR3 protein. The data show 130,000 or so distinct CDR3 sequences, with around three fifths seen just once and over 10% held by the top ten. No cell sorting was done before RNA was extracted from the tissue. The sequenced material came from lung tumor tissue. The source is a man younger than 45 with non-small cell lung cancer.

Points on this clonotype: This may arise from a read error, as a much more abundant clone is one base away. The genes are TRBV6-5 and TRBJ1-1; no firm D call. The germline V gene has CDR1 MNHEY and CDR2 SVGAGI. Trimming took 4 bases from V and 1 from J, leaving 7 bases between them. The CDR3 covers 13 residues. The DNA for the CDR3 is TGTGCCAGCAGTTGGATAGGGAACACTGAAGCTTTCTTT. It is translated as CASSWIGNTEAFF.

The CDR3 region has the DNA TGCCTCGTTGATGTGGCAGGGGCGATCATGGGAGGCTACACCTTC. Its translation: CLVDVAGAIMGGYTF. The rearrangement uses TRBV29-1 and TRBJ1-2; possibly TRBD1 for D (6 bases). CDR3 length: 15 residues. CDR1 is SQVTM, CDR2 ANQGSEA, per germline.

DNA of the CDR3: TGTGCCAGCAGCAAAACAGGCGGGGGAGGATCCTACGAGCAGTACTTC. Its protein is CASSKTGGGGSYEQYF. This chain uses TRBV21-1 with TRBJ2-7; the table's D call TRBD2 went unverified against the DNA. TRBV21-1 is shown as a pseudogene. The CDR3 sequence is 16 residues long.

The gene calls are TRBV5-6 and TRBJ2-1; D is ambiguous. Germline CDR1 is SGHDT and CDR2 is YYEEEE. V shed 7 bases and J shed 5 bases, with 7 bases lying between them. This CDR3 contains 11 residues. In DNA form, the CDR3 reads TGTGCCAGCCTAATTCACAATGAGCAGTTCTTC. Its translation: CASLIHNEQFF. Filled out from reference TRBV5-6 and TRBJ2-1, the complete variable domain reads DAGVTQSPTHLIKTRGQQVTLRCSPKSGHDTVSWYQQALGQGPQFIFQYYEEEERQRGNFPDRFSGHQFPNYSSELNVNALLLGDSALYLCASLIHNEQFFGPGTRLTVL.

Comment on this clonotype: This may be a read error: a much more frequent sequence differs by one nucleotide. Here the CDR3 reads CARRTTGWDTEAFF. The CDR3 DNA reads TGTGCCAGGAGAACGACAGGGTGGGACACTGAAGCTTTCTTT. The chain employs TRBV6-1 and TRBJ1-1; TRBD1 agrees at 7 bases. The CDR3 runs to 14 residues. Per germline, CDR1 MNHNS and CDR2 SASEGT. Trimming cost V 9 bases and J 3 bases; bases outside gene matches: 10.

There are a few counts of this clonotype. The chain recombines TRBV11-1 with TRBJ2-7; TRBD1 agrees at 7 bases. The CDR3 is 15 residues long. The germline gives CDR1 SGHAT, CDR2 FQDESV (reference sequence). Unmatched junction bases numbered 10, after V lost 7 bases and J lost 1 base. CDR3 DNA sequence: TGTGCCAGCACCTTCTACCGGGACAGTTCCTACGAGCAGTACTTC. Its protein is CASTFYRDSSYEQYF. Variable domain in full (rest from reference TRBV11-1 and TRBJ2-7): EAEVAQSPRYKITEKSQAVAFWCDPISGHATLYWYRQILGQGPELLVQFQDESVVDDSQLPKDRFSAERLKGVDSTLKIQPAELGDSAMYLCASTFYRDSSYEQYFGPGTRLTVT.

On this clonotype itself: This may be a read error: a much more frequent sequence differs by one nucleotide. The chain joins TRBV28 to TRBJ2-7; 10 positions match TRBD2. This CDR3 comprises 15 residues. Trimming at V came to 6 bases and at J to 7 bases, leaving 12 bases not matched to a gene. Looked up from germline, CDR1 is MDHEN and CDR2 is SYDVKM. CDR3 loop: CASSSSSGRRLEQYF. CDR3 nucleotides: TGTGCCAGCAGCTCATCTAGCGGGAGAAGGTTGGAGCAGTACTTC.

This clonotype was detected only once. A much larger clone lies a single base off, so this may be a read error. V and J are TRBV6-2 or TRBV6-3 and TRBJ1-5, with D unclear. With 6 bases removed from V and 0 bases from J, the gap between germline ends came to 21 bases. Germline lookup yields CDR1 MNHEY and CDR2 SVGEGT. CDR3 length: 18 amino acids. In DNA, the CDR3 is TGTGCCAGCAGCGGCCTGGGAGCCCTAATCACTAGCAATCAGCCCCAGCATTTT. Translation gives CASSGLGALITSNQPQHF.

To note about this clonotype: The conserved phenylalanine or tryptophan is not found at the CDR3 terminus, so this likely reflects a read error. The V call is TRBV13, the J call TRBJ2-7; maybe TRBD2 (5 bases). Germline loops: CDR1 PRHDT, CDR2 FYEKMQ (reference sequence). V was cut by 8 bases and J by 3 bases, with 11 bases left in between. The CDR3 spans 12 residues. CDR3 sequence reads: CASREGFYEQYL. Written as DNA, the CDR3 is TGTGCCAGCCGGGAAGGATTCTACGAGCAGTACCTC.

Remarks on this clonotype: A junction boundary mismatches the germline segment, possibly from a read error. This sequence joins TRBV11-2 and TRBJ2-1, with 7 bases matching TRBD2. Per the germline V gene, CDR1 is SGHAT and CDR2 is FQNNGV. CDR3 length equals 17 residues. The CDR3 is CACSPTGGRKSYNEQFF. The CDR3 nucleotides read TGTGCCTGCAGTCCCACTGGCGGGAGAAAATCCTACAATGAGCAGTTCTTC.

In the case of this clonotype: One junction end does not reproduce the germline sequence, and a read error may be involved. J is TRBJ2-3 and V is TRBV20-1, with TRBD2 identical over 10 bases. The CDR3 runs to 16 residues. Germline-derived CDR1 and CDR2 are DFQATT and SNEGSKA (reference sequence). In DNA, the CDR3 is TGCAGTTCTAGAGATCGAGCGGGAGGGCCGGTAGATATGCAGTATTTT. Amino acid sequence: CSSRDRAGGPVDMQYF.

Comments on this clonotype: Mismatch with germline at one junction end may stem from a read error. The V gene is TRBV6-5, the J gene TRBJ2-4; unclear D gene. The CDR3 loop spans 13 amino acids. Looked up from germline, CDR1 is MNHEY and CDR2 is SVGAGI. Written as DNA, the CDR3 is TGTGTCAGCAGGCCTTTAGCCAGAAACATTCAGTACTTC. Its protein product is CVSRPLARNIQYF.

The J gene is TRBJ2-3, the V gene TRBV6-2 or TRBV6-3; D uncertain. This CDR3 is built from 15 residues. Germline CDR1 MNHEY, CDR2 SVGEGT. The CDR3 sequence: CVSRLQHFPTDTQYF. Here the CDR3 DNA reads TGTGTCAGTAGACTCCAACATTTCCCCACAGATACGCAGTATTTT.

In this sample, this clonotype turned up once. An end of the junction does not agree with germline; a read error may underlie this. The chain uses TRBV20-1 and TRBJ2-5, with TRBD1 identical over 7 bases. The CDR3 is 13 residues long. Germline CDR1 and CDR2: DFQATT and SNEGSKA (reference sequence). The CDR3 coding sequence is TGCAATGCTAGGTTGACAGGGTACGAGACCCAATACTTC. This translates into CNARLTGYETQYF.

The sample holds a few counts of this clonotype. A much larger clone sits a single nucleotide away, making a read error possible. This chain links TRBV4-3 with TRBJ2-2; D gene ambiguous. This CDR3 has 16 amino acids. Germline V CDR1 and CDR2: LGHNA, YSLEER. V was clipped by 4 bases and J by 6 bases, with 18 bases between them. The CDR3 loop is CASSRDIGLGPGELFF. The CDR3 DNA sequence: TGCGCCAGCAGCCGAGATATTGGGCTAGGCCCCGGGGAGCTGTTTTTT.